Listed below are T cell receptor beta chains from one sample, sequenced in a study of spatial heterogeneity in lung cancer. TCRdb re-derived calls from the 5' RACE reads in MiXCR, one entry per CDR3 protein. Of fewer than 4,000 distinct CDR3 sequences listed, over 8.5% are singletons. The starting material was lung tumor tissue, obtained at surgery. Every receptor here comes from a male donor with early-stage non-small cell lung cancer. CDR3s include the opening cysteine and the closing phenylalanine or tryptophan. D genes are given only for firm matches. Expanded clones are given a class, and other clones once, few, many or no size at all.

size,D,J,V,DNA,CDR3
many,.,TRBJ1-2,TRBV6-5,TGTGCCAGCAGTTACCCTGGGCAGCCCATCTATGGCTACACCTTC,CASSYPGQPIYGYTF
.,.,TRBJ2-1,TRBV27,TGTGCCAGCAGTTCCGGGAGCTCCTACAATGAGCAGTTCTTC,CASSSGSSYNEQFF
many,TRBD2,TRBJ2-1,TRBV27,TGTGCCAGCCGACTAGCGGGAGCCAATGAGCAGTTCTTC,CASRLAGANEQFF
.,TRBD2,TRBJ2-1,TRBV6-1,TGTGCCAGCAGCGCCACTAGCGGTGGCGGGTACAATGAGCAGTTCTTC,CASSATSGGGYNEQFF
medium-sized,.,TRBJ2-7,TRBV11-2,TGTGCCAGCAGCTTAGACCCTCAGGGAGCGGCTATCTACGAGCAGTACTTC,CASSLDPQGAAIYEQYF
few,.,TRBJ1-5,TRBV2,TGTGCCAGCGGGCAGGACGGCAATCAGCCCCAGCATTTT,CASGQDGNQPQHF
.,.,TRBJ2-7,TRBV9,TGTGCCAGCAGCGTAGGGGGGACGATCCACGAGCAGTACTTC,CASSVGGTIHEQYF
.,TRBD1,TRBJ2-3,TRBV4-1,TGCGCCAGCAGCCAAGATCGGCAGGGGGCTTTTACGCAGTATTTT,CASSQDRQGAFTQYF
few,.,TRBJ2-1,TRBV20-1,TGCAGTGCTAGAACGCTAGCGCAGAATGAGCAGTTCTTC,CSARTLAQNEQFF
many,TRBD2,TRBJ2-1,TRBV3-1,TGTGCCAGCAGCTCGAGGACTAGCGGGGAATACAATGAGCAGTTCTTC,CASSSRTSGEYNEQFF
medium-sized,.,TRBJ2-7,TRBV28,TGTGCCAGCAATTGGAGGGCAAGCAACGAGCAGTACTTC,CASNWRASNEQYF
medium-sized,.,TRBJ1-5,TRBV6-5,TGTGCCAGCAGCCTTACGGCAGAGAATAGCAATCAGCCCCAGCATTTT,CASSLTAENSNQPQHF
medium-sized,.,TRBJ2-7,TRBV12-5,TGTGCTAGTGGTTCAGAAAGCGGACCCTACGAGCAGTACTTC,CASGSESGPYEQYF
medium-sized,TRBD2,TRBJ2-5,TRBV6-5,TGTGCCAGCAGTTACTCGGGGACTAGCGGGGGCCAAGAGACCCAGTACTTC,CASSYSGTSGGQETQYF
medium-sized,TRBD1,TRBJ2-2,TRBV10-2,TGCGCCAGCAGCCCTGGGACAGCCGGGGAGCTGTTTTTT,CASSPGTAGELFF
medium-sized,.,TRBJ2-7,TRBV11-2,TGTGCCAGCAGCCCTATTTTTAGCTCCTACGAGCAGTACTTC,CASSPIFSSYEQYF
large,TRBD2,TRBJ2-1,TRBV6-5,TGTGCCAGCAGTTACCTGGGCGGGAGGGCGGATGAGCAGTTCTTC,CASSYLGGRADEQFF
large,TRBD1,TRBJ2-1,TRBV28,TGTGCCAGCAGTTCGCCGGGACAGGGAGCCTACAATGAGCAGTTCTTC,CASSSPGQGAYNEQFF
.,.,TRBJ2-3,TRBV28,TGTGCCAGCAGTTTGCGAGATACGCAGTATTTT,CASSLRDTQYF
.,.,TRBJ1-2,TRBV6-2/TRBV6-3,TGTGCCAGCAGCCCCCTCAACTCGGGGGGCTACACCTTC,CASSPLNSGGYTF
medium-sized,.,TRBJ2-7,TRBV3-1,TGTGCCAGCAGCCCCGGACCAGGTTCCTACGAGCAGTACTTC,CASSPGPGSYEQYF
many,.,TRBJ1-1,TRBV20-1,TGCAGTGCTAGAATGGGGCGGAACACTGAAGCTTTCTTT,CSARMGRNTEAFF
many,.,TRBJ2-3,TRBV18,TGTGCCACCTCCGTGGGGGCCGGAGATACGCAGTATTTT,CATSVGAGDTQYF
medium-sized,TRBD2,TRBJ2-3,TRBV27,TGTGCCAGCAGTCGTCGGACTAGCGGGAGCGCCAACACCCGGGTCAGGGATACGCAGTATTTT,CASSRRTSGSANTRVRDTQYF
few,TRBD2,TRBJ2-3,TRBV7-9,TGTGCCAGCAGCTTAACGGCGGGGGGCACAGATACGCAGTATTTT,CASSLTAGGTDTQYF
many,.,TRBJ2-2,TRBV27,TGTGCCAGCAACTCAGGACAGATGAACACCGGGGAGCTGTTTTTT,CASNSGQMNTGELFF
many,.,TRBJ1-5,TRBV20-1,TGCAGTGCTACCGCCGACAGGAATCAGCCCCAGCATTTT,CSATADRNQPQHF
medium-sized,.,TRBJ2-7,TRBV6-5,TGTGCCAGCAGCCCTAAGGGGGGTCACACATGGGAGCAGTACTTC,CASSPKGGHTWEQYF
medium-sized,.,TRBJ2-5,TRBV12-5,TGTGCTAGTGCCCGTCCGAGGGAGCGGAGGGGAGAGACCCAGTACTTC,CASARPRERRGETQYF
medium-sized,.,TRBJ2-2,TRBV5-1,TGCGCCAGCAGCTTGGCGGGGGCCAACACCGGGGAGCTGTTTTTT,CASSLAGANTGELFF
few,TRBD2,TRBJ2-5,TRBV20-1,TGCAGTGCTTTGACTAGCGGACAAGAGACCCAGTACTTC,CSALTSGQETQYF
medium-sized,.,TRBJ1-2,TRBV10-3,TGTGCCATCACCGCGAGGATACTCGATGGCTACACCTTC,CAITARILDGYTF
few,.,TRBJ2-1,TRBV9,TGTGCCAGCAGCGTCTATTGGGGCAATGAGCAGTTCTTC,CASSVYWGNEQFF
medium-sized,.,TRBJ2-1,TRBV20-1,TGCAGTGCTAGAGGGGCCGGGACACCTTACAATGAGCAGTTCTTC,CSARGAGTPYNEQFF
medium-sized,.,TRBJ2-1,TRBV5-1,TGCGCCAGCAGCTTGATGGGAGATGAGCAGTTCTTC,CASSLMGDEQFF
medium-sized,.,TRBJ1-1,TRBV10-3,TGTGCCATCAGTGACGAGGTGAACACTGAAGCTTTCTTT,CAISDEVNTEAFF
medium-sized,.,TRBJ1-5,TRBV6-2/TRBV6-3,TGTGCCAGCACTATGGACTCCCGCCGGCGGCAGCCCCAGCATTTT,CASTMDSRRRQPQHF
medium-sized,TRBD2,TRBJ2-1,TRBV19,TGTGCCAGTAAAAGGACTAGCGCCAGCTCCTACAATGAGCAGTTCTTC,CASKRTSASSYNEQFF
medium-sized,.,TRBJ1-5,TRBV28,TGTGCCAGCAGTTTAAGGTGGGGCGCACAGCCCCAGCATTTT,CASSLRWGAQPQHF
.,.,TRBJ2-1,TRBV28,TGTGCCAGCAGACCAACAGGGAACAATGAGCAGTTCTTC,CASRPTGNNEQFF
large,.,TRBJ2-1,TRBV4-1,TGCGCCAGCAGCCAGGTTTCTGAGGATGAGCAGTTCTTC,CASSQVSEDEQFF
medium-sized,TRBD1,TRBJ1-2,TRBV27,TGTGCCAGCAGTCAACACCGGGACAGGGGGCTTGGCTACACCTTC,CASSQHRDRGLGYTF
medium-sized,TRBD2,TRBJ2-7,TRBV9,TGTGCCAGCAGCGAGGGACTAACCTACGAGCAGTACTTC,CASSEGLTYEQYF
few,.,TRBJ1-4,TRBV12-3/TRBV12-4,TGTGCCAGCAGTTCCTCCGCGTCGCGAAAACTGTTTTTT,CASSSSASRKLFF
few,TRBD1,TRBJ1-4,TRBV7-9,TGTGCCAGCAGTTGGGACAGGGAAGCAACTAATGAAAAACTGTTTTTT,CASSWDREATNEKLFF
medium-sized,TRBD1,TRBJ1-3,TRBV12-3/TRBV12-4,TGTGCCAGCAGATCGACAGGGTTCTTCGGAAACACCATATATTTT,CASRSTGFFGNTIYF